This T cell receptor (beta chain) was captured by sequencing in a study of cytomegalovirus exposure and HLA in healthy donors. This clone was seen a few times. Its antigen is not identified. Some clones are missing from TCRdb's copy, which holds only in-frame ones; the method was immunoSEQ multiplex PCR. The sample has about 200,000 clones; roughly 88% are singletons. The CDR3 runs to 13 residues. CDR1 and CDR2 (germline): LNHDA, SQIVND (reference sequence). With 3 bases removed from V and 5 bases from J, the gap between germline ends came to 10 bases. Among the 120 or so subjects of the validation cohort, separate from the approximately 700-subject first cohort, were the donors. Study-level findings and limits: As was reported, the classifier diagnosed cytomegalovirus status with high specificity and sensitivity. Researchers counted approximately 160 TCR beta chains as cytomegalovirus-associated.

The TCR originated in a woman in her thirties in good health and CMV-seropositive. This chain connects TRBV19 to TRBJ1-1; D perhaps matches TRBD1 (6 bases). What was sequenced was PBMCs. CDR3 nucleotides: TGTGCCAGTAGTATTCAGGGGCGGACTGAAGCTTTCTTT. Its protein is CASSIQGRTEAFF.